The 10 T cell receptor beta chains given below trace back to one sample, sequenced in a study of T-cell reconstitution after alpha-beta-depleted transplantation in children listed by TCRdb under 2016. Library preparation was by PCR. For sequencing, an Illumina HiSeq 2500 was employed. TCR library preparation used molecular barcoding, with unique molecular identifiers applied to normalize quantification of the TCRbeta repertoire. In-frame beta chains were kept once TCRdb had trimmed the public reads at Q25 with fastp and called clones with MiXCR. CDR3 protein duplicates are merged, each entry listing the most common genes and DNA. The sample data list hundreds of thousands of distinct CDR3 sequences, and approximately 20% of these were observed just once. 3.3% of the sample is in the top ten clones. This specimen consisted of PBMCs from the stem cell graft donor, obtained from the stem cell graft. The receptors derive from a human donor who donated a stem cell graft to a child with acute lymphoblastic leukemia.

The chain has TRBV20-1 and TRBJ2-5; no firm D call. CDR1 is DFQATT, CDR2 SNEGSKA, per germline (reference sequence). The CDR3 has 12 amino acids. V lost 4 bases, J lost 2 bases, and 8 bases lay in between. CDR3 nucleotides: TGCAGTGCTATAGGTCGGCAAGAGACCCAGTACTTC. It translates to CSAIGRQETQYF.

This clonotype was recorded a few times. The J gene is TRBJ1-5, the V gene TRBV5-1, with a possible D match to TRBD1 (6 bases). The CDR3 extends over 15 amino acids. Germline V CDR1 and CDR2: SGHRS, YFSETQ. V dropped 4 bases and J dropped 4 bases, with 15 bases sitting between them. This CDR3 is CASSPGGGGNQPQHF. For the CDR3, the DNA is TGCGCCAGCAGCCCCGGGGGGGGCGGGAATCAGCCCCAGCATTTT.

This chain uses TRBV5-1 with TRBJ1-1; the D is unclear. This CDR3 is built from 11 residues. Germline V gene lookup returns CDR1 SGHRS and CDR2 YFSETQ. Trimming took off 3 bases at V and 11 bases at J, with 11 bases between the two ends. CDR3 amino acids: CASSYNSNAFF. In DNA, the CDR3 is TGCGCCAGCAGCTATAATTCGAACGCTTTCTTT.

This rearrangement joins TRBV11-2 to TRBJ2-7; D gene uncertain. Germline V lookup: CDR1 SGHAT, CDR2 FQNNGV. This CDR3 is 13 amino acids long. V was shortened by 4 bases and J by 6 bases, with 13 bases between the two germline ends. The CDR3 DNA reads as TGTGCCAGCAGCTACGGGCCTGGGGTCGAGCAGTACTTC. Its translation: CASSYGPGVEQYF.

The chain joins TRBV9 to TRBJ1-6; no clear D. V was clipped by 4 bases and J by 8 bases, with 16 bases between them. The germline gives CDR1 SGDLS, CDR2 YYNGEE. The CDR3 spans 15 residues. Here the CDR3 reads CASSSQTGWDSPLHF. The CDR3 region has the DNA TGTGCCAGCAGCTCTCAGACCGGCTGGGATTCACCCCTCCACTTT.

The chain is built from TRBV4-2 and TRBJ2-1; unclear D gene. Germline CDR1 LGHNA, CDR2 YNFKEQ. CDR3 length: 13 amino acids. Trimming pared 3 bases from V and 5 bases from J, leaving 8 bases between. The DNA of the CDR3 is TGTGCCAGCAGCCAGCCCCGGGACAATGAGCAGTTCTTC. The encoded protein is CASSQPRDNEQFF.

With respect to this clonotype: The junction departs from the called germline gene at one end, perhaps through a read error. The chain joins TRBV20-1 to TRBJ2-3; D is unresolved. The CDR3 loop spans 15 amino acids. Germline CDR1 DFQATT, CDR2 SNEGSKA (reference sequence). In nucleotides, the CDR3 is TGCAGTGCTAGAGATCCCAGGTCCCCCACAGATACGCAGTATTTC. It encodes CSARDPRSPTDTQYF.

The chain uses TRBV11-2 and TRBJ1-1, with D possibly matching TRBD1 (5 bases). CDR1 and CDR2 from the germline V gene are SGHAT and FQNNGV. V lost 1 base and J 4 bases, leaving 13 bases between the germline ends. The CDR3 covers 15 residues. The CDR3 DNA is TGTGCCAGCAGCTTAGGAGTCGCGGGGACCACTGAAGCTTTCTTT. As protein: CASSLGVAGTTEAFF.

The CDR3 is CASSQVSQGLREKLFF. In DNA form, the CDR3 reads TGTGCCAGCAGCCAAGTATCACAGGGATTGCGGGAAAAACTGTTTTTT. The chain links TRBV14 to TRBJ1-4, with D tentatively TRBD1 (6 bases). Germline values: CDR1 SGHDN, CDR2 FVKESK. V lost 1 base and J lost 8, with 17 bases in between. The CDR3 has 16 residues.

This clonotype was counted ten times or more. This chain uses TRBV11-1 with TRBJ2-6, with 7 bases aligning to TRBD1. Germline-derived CDR1 and CDR2 are SGHAT and FQDESV (reference sequence). There are 19 residues in the CDR3. Losses at the gene ends were 6 bases for V and 0 bases for J; bases not matched to a gene: 14. DNA of the CDR3: TGTGCCAGCAGTCCATCGACAGGGAATTTCTACTCTGGGGCCAACGTCCTGACTTTC. Its protein is CASSPSTGNFYSGANVLTF. Complete variable domain (other parts from reference TRBV11-1 and TRBJ2-6): EAEVAQSPRYKITEKSQAVAFWCDPISGHATLYWYRQILGQGPELLVQFQDESVVDDSQLPKDRFSAERLKGVDSTLKIQPAELGDSAMYLCASSPSTGNFYSGANVLTFGAGSRLTVL.